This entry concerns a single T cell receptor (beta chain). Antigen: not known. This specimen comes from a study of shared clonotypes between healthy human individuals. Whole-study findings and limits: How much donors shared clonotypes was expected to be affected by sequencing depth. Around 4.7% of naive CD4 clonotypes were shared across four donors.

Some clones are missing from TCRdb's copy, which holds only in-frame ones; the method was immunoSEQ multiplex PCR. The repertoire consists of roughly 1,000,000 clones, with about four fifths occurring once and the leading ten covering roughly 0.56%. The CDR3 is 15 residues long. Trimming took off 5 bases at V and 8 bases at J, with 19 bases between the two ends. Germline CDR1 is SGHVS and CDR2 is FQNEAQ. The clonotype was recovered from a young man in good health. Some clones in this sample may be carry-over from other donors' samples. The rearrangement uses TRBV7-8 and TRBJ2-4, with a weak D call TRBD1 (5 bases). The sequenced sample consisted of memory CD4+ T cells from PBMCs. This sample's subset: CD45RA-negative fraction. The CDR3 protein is CASSTTWGPADIQYF. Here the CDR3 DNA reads TGTGCCAGCAGCACAACGTGGGGCCCTGCGGACATTCAGTACTTC.